One sample yielded the 9 T cell receptor beta chains listed below, sequenced in a study of T cell repertoires and HLA-DP antigens. For these TCRs, the target antigens are not known. Some clones are missing from TCRdb's copy, which holds only in-frame ones; the method was immunoSEQ multiplex PCR. The data show almost 90,000 clones, with approximately 86% seen just once and roughly 1.6% held by the top ten. Input material: CD4+ T cells from PBMCs. The receptors shown here come from a man over 45 in good health and CMV-seronegative.

This chain uses TRBV5-1 with TRBJ1-2, with TRBD1 as a possible D gene (6 bases). This CDR3 is 16 amino acids long. Germline V gene data show CDR1 as SGHRS and CDR2 as YFSETQ. The V end was cut by 2 bases, the J end by 2 bases, with 16 bases between. The CDR3 nucleotides read TGCGCCAGCAGCTTCGGCGGTAGGCAGGGGAACTATGGCTACACCTTC. This gives the protein CASSFGGRQGNYGYTF.

The rearrangement joins TRBV9 to TRBJ2-2; TRBD1 matches at 9 bases. CDR1 and CDR2 from the germline V gene are SGDLS and YYNGEE. The junction had 6 bases not matched to a gene; V was cut back by 4 bases and J by 2 bases. The CDR3 has 16 amino acids. CDR3 amino acids: CASSKQGARNTGELFF. As DNA, the CDR3 is TGTGCCAGCAGCAAACAGGGGGCGCGTAACACCGGGGAGCTGTTTTTT.

The CDR3 reads CASCLLSLLRYGYTF. The CDR3 nucleotides read TGTGCCAGCTGCCTATTGTCCTTGTTGCGCTATGGCTACACCTTC. The rearrangement joins TRBV27 to TRBJ1-2, with D unresolved. Germline V gene data show CDR1 as MNHEY and CDR2 as SMNVEV (reference sequence). Trimming took 8 bases from V and 4 from J, leaving 20 bases between them. The CDR3 spans 15 residues.

About this clone itself: Other DNA sequences of this sample code for an identical CDR3. The rearrangement links TRBV6-5 to TRBJ2-2, with D unresolved. The germline V and J ends were trimmed by 0 bases and 5 bases, with 10 bases remaining between them. CDR3 length: 15 amino acids. CDR1 and CDR2 from the germline V gene are MNHEY and SVGAGI. CDR3 DNA sequence: TGTGCCAGCAGTTACTCTGGCCGACCGACCGGGGAGCTGTTTTTT. Translation gives CASSYSGRPTGELFF.

The chain links TRBV6-5 to TRBJ1-5; TRBD1 agrees at 7 bases. Germline CDR1 reads MNHEY; CDR2 reads SVGAGI. V shed 6 bases, J shed 0 bases, and the junction held 5 bases outside the gene matches. The CDR3 is made up of 15 amino acids. DNA of the CDR3: TGTGCCAGCAGCCCCGGGACAGTTAGCAATCAGCCCCAGCATTTT. The encoded protein is CASSPGTVSNQPQHF.

Relative to its sample, this clone is medium-sized. The chain is built from TRBV14 and TRBJ1-1, with D possibly being TRBD1 (6 bases). CDR1 is SGHDN and CDR2 is FVKESK in the germline V gene. Trimming stripped 5 bases from V and 1 base from J, with 8 bases between. The CDR3 consists of 13 residues. The DNA of the CDR3 is TGTGCCAGCAGCTGGGGACAGAACACTGAAGCTTTCTTT. Protein: CASSWGQNTEAFF. Complete variable domain (other parts from reference TRBV14 and TRBJ1-1): EAGVTQFPSHSVIEKGQTVTLRCDPISGHDNLYWYRRVMGKEIKFLLHFVKESKQDESGMPNNRFLAERTGGTYSTLKVQPAELEDSGVYFCASSWGQNTEAFFGQGTRLTVV.

The chain is built from TRBV11-3 and TRBJ2-3; D possibly corresponds to TRBD1 (6 bases). The V and J ends lost 5 bases and 1 base respectively, with 13 bases between them. This CDR3 spans 15 amino acids. Germline loops: CDR1 SGHNT, CDR2 YENEEA. The CDR3 protein is CASSRTGKGTDTQYF. The DNA of the CDR3 is TGTGCCAGCAGCCGCACAGGGAAGGGCACAGATACGCAGTATTTT.

The chain is built from TRBV4-1 and TRBJ2-1; 7 bases align to TRBD1. V was pared by 1 base and J by 1 base, with 10 bases of the junction left unmatched. This CDR3 has 18 amino acids. The germline gives CDR1 MGHRA, CDR2 YSYEKL. This CDR3 is CASSQGGARGFSYNEQFF. The CDR3, as DNA: TGCGCCAGCAGCCAAGGAGGGGCCAGGGGGTTTTCCTACAATGAGCAGTTCTTC.

The chain recombines TRBV5-4 with TRBJ2-3; 8 nucleotides align to TRBD2. CDR3 size: 16 residues. J was trimmed by 3 bases and V by 1 base; bases with no gene match: 7. Germline CDR1 is SGHNT and CDR2 is YYREEE (reference sequence). Here the CDR3 reads CASSLRPGLGTDTQYF. The DNA for the CDR3 is TGTGCCAGCAGCTTGAGGCCGGGACTAGGGACAGATACGCAGTATTTT. Filled out from reference TRBV5-4 and TRBJ2-3, the complete variable domain reads ETGVTQSPTHLIKTRGQQVTLRCSSQSGHNTVSWYQQALGQGPQFIFQYYREEENGRGNFPPRFSGLQFPNYSSELNVNALELDDSALYLCASSLRPGLGTDTQYFGPGTRLTVL.